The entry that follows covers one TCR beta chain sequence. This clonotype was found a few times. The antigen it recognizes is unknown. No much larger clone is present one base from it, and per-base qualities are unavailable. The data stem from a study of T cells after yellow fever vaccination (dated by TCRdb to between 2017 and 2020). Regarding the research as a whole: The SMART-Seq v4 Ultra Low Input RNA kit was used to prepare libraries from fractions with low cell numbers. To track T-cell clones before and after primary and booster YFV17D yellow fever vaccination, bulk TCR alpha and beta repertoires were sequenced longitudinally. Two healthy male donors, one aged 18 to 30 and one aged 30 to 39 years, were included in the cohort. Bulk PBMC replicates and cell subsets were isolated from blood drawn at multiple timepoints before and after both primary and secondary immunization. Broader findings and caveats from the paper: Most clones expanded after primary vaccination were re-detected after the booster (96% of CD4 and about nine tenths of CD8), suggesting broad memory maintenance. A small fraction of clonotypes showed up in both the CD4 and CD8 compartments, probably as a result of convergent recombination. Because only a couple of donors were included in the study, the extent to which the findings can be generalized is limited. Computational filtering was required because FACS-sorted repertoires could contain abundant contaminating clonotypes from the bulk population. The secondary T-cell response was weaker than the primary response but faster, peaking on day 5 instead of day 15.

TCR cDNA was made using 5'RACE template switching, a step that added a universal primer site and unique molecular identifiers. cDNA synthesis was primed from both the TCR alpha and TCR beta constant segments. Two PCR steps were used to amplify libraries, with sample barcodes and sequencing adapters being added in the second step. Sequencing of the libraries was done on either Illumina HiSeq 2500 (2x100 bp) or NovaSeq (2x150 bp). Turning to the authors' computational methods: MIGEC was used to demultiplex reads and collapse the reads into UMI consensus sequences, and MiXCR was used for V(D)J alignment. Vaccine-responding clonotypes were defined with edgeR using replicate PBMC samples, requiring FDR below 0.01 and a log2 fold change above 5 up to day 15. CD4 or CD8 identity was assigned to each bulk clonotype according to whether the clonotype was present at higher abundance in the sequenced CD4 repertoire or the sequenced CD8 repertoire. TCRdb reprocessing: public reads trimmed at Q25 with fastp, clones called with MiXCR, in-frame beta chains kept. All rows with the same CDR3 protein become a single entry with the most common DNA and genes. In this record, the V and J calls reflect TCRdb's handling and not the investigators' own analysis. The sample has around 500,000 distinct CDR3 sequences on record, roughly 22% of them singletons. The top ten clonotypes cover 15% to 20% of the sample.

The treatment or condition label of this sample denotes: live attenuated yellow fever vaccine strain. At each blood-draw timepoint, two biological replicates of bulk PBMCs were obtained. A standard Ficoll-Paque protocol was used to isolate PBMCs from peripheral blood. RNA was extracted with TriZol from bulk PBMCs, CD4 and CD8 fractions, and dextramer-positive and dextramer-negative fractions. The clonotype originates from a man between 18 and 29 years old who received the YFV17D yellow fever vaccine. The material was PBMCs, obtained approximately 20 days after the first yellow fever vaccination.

The DNA reads TGTGCCAGCTCACCAGCAGGGTTCAATCAGCCCCAGCATTTT. This gives the protein CASSPAGFNQPQHF. In this chain, TRBV18 is recombined with TRBJ1-5, with TRBD1 tentatively as D gene (5 bases match). V is shortened by 2 bases, J by 3 bases, and the region joining them spans 8 bases. The germline V gene specifies KGHSH as CDR1 and LQKENI as CDR2. Its CDR3 holds 14 amino acids, cysteine through phenylalanine. The sequence is cut down to CDR3 DNA, 42 bases in frame from base 1.